Below are 25 T cell receptor beta chains sequenced from a single sample in a study of T cells in Graves' hyperthyroidism and ophthalmopathy. Amplified regions were TCR beta CDR3 sequences from RNA transcripts. TCR CDR3 regions were first amplified by RT-PCR with HTBI primers. One entry per CDR3 protein results from TCRdb running MiXCR on the multiplex PCR reads. This sample carries fewer than 900,000 distinct CDR3 sequences, around 17% of them seen once, and the ten largest clones take roughly 8%. Specimen: blood. The receptors were sampled from a man in his late teens or twenties with Graves' hyperthyroidism.

This clonotype appeared many times. The CDR3 protein is CASSVRLAGDEQFF. CDR3 DNA: TGTGCCAGCAGTGTTAGACTAGCGGGAGATGAGCAGTTCTTC. The chain uses TRBV2 and TRBJ2-1; TRBD2 agrees at 12 bases. The CDR3 has 14 residues. J was trimmed by 8 bases and V by 4 bases; bases with no gene match: 3. Germline lookup yields CDR1 SNHLY and CDR2 FYNNEI.

The chain carries TRBV2 and TRBJ2-7; D not resolved. Trimming cost V 5 bases and J 7 bases, with 9 bases left between them. This CDR3 is built from 11 residues. Germline lookup yields CDR1 SNHLY and CDR2 FYNNEI. CDR3 loop: CASSIRVEQYF. In nucleotides, the CDR3 is TGTGCCAGCAGTATCCGGGTTGAGCAGTACTTC.

The V call is TRBV7-9, the J call TRBJ1-2; 8 nucleotides match TRBD1. The junction had 12 bases not matched to a gene; V was cut back by 2 bases and J by 4 bases. Germline V gene sequence: CDR1 SEHNR, CDR2 FQNEAQ (reference sequence). This CDR3 is built from 17 residues. CDR3 bases: TGTGCCAGCAGCTTACCCTTAGCGGACAGGGATCGCTATGGCTACACCTTC. Translating gives CASSLPLADRDRYGYTF.

This chain links TRBV15 with TRBJ1-6, with D perhaps TRBD1 (5 bases). Germline V lookup: CDR1 LNHNV, CDR2 YYDKDF (reference sequence). V dropped 5 bases and J dropped 10 bases, with 15 bases sitting between them. This CDR3 region has 14 residues. The CDR3 region has the DNA TGTGCCACCAGCGGCGGGACGATCGGCTCACCCCTCCACTTT. It encodes CATSGGTIGSPLHF.

This rearrangement joins TRBV19 to TRBJ1-2, with TRBD1 as a possible D gene (5 bases). With 9 bases removed from V and 6 bases from J, the gap between germline ends came to 20 bases. The CDR3 totals 14 residues. Germline V gene sequence: CDR1 LNHDA, CDR2 SQIVND (reference sequence). CDR3 DNA: TGTGCCAGCTGGGAGGGACCTCCAAGGGATGGCTACACCTTC. This encodes CASWEGPPRDGYTF.

V gene TRBV7-2 combines with J gene TRBJ1-5; TRBD1 might be the D (5 bases). V lost 5 bases and J 3 bases, leaving 11 bases between the germline ends. Germline V lookup: CDR1 SGHTA, CDR2 FQGNSA. The CDR3 contains 14 residues. The CDR3: CASSPGPYNQPQHF. In DNA, the CDR3 is TGTGCCAGCAGCCCAGGGCCTTACAATCAGCCCCAGCATTTT.

This clonotype showed up just once. The rearrangement joins TRBV29-1 to TRBJ1-2; 8 nucleotides line up with TRBD1. J gave up 3 bases and V 1 base, and 4 bases lay outside the gene matches. The germline V gene has CDR1 SQVTM and CDR2 ANQGSEA. This CDR3 contains 14 residues. The CDR3 DNA reads TGCAGCGTTGAAGGGGCAGGGGGCGACTATGGCTACACCTTC. This gives the protein CSVEGAGGDYGYTF.

In its sample, this clonotype was seen many times. This chain connects TRBV16 to TRBJ1-2; a weak D match, TRBD1 (6 bases). Germline V CDR1 and CDR2: KGHSY, FQNENV. V lost 9 bases to trimming and J lost 6 bases, with 17 bases between them. The CDR3 sequence is 13 residues long. CDR3 nucleotide sequence: TGTGCCAGTACGAGACAGGTCGGTGATGGCTACACCTTC. Amino acid sequence: CASTRQVGDGYTF.

This chain uses TRBV27 with TRBJ2-1; TRBD2 matches 11 bases. This CDR3 contains 17 residues. V dropped 3 bases and J dropped 5; count of bases not matched to a gene: 9. In germline, CDR1 is MNHEY, CDR2 SMNVEV (reference sequence). For the CDR3, the DNA is TGTGCCAGCAGTTTCCTCGGCGGGACTAGCGGTCACAATGAGCAGTTCTTC. Translated: CASSFLGGTSGHNEQFF.

This clonotype turned up a few times. This chain connects TRBV10-3 to TRBJ2-7; 9 bases align to TRBD1. The junction had 0 bases not matched to a gene; V was cut back by 2 bases and J by 4 bases. CDR3 length equals 13 residues. Germline values: CDR1 ENHRY, CDR2 SYGVKD. CDR3 protein: CAISEGQGYEQYF. The CDR3 coding sequence is TGTGCCATCAGTGAGGGACAGGGGTACGAGCAGTACTTC.

This clonotype appeared a single time. Because the CDR3 is missing its conserved closing phenylalanine or tryptophan, this is likely a read error. The rearrangement joins TRBV28 to TRBJ2-6; 7 nucleotides line up with TRBD2. There are 17 residues in the CDR3. Germline V CDR1 and CDR2: MDHEN, SYDVKM. V lost 6 bases to trimming and J lost 4 bases; unmatched junction nucleotides: 12. CDR3 nucleotides: TGTGCCAGCAGCAGAAGGGAGGGGTATTCGGGGGCCAACGTCCTGACTCTC. Its translation is CASSRREGYSGANVLTL.

The chain recombines TRBV11-2 with TRBJ2-2; no firm D call. Germline loops: CDR1 SGHAT, CDR2 FQNNGV. The CDR3 consists of 13 residues. V gave up 5 bases and J gave up 6 bases, with 10 bases separating them. DNA for the CDR3: TGTGCCAGCAGCCCTACTCCGGCCGGGGAGCTGTTTTTT. It specifies CASSPTPAGELFF.

This clonotype has a handful of counts. The gene calls are TRBV6-1 and TRBJ1-2; D may be TRBD1 (6 bases). The CDR3 has 16 residues. Looked up from germline, CDR1 is MNHNS and CDR2 is SASEGT. The germline V and J ends were trimmed by 6 bases and 9 bases, with 26 bases remaining between them. The CDR3 sequence: CASRLTAGTLDPSYTF. CDR3 nucleotides: TGTGCCAGCAGATTAACCGCCGGGACACTGGATCCTAGCTACACCTTC.

The table lists this clonotype with many counts. The rearrangement links TRBV20-1 to TRBJ2-2; the match to TRBD2 covers 7 bases. Per germline, CDR1 DFQATT and CDR2 SNEGSKA (reference sequence). The CDR3 loop spans 15 amino acids. The V and J ends lost 0 bases and 4 bases, in that order; junction bases with no gene match: 5. CDR3 nucleotide sequence: TGCAGTGCTAGAGAGGGCGGGGGACGCACCGGGGAGCTGTTTTTT. Translating it yields CSAREGGGRTGELFF.

At least ten counts were recorded for this clonotype. The chain carries TRBV28 and TRBJ2-3; D might be TRBD1 (5 bases). V lost 10 bases, J lost 4 bases, and 18 bases lay in between. The CDR3 has 14 amino acids. Germline CDR1 MDHEN, CDR2 SYDVKM. The CDR3 loop is CAIETQGAPDTQYF. CDR3 sequence (DNA): TGTGCCATCGAAACCCAAGGGGCTCCAGATACGCAGTATTTT.

In this sample, this clonotype turned up many times. The V and J genes are TRBV2 and TRBJ2-2; no reliable D call. Germline CDR1 SNHLY, CDR2 FYNNEI. The CDR3 spans 14 residues. V was shortened by 6 bases and J by 4 bases, with 12 bases between the two germline ends. CDR3 residues: CASRGSILTGELFF. The CDR3 DNA is TGTGCCAGCAGGGGTTCTATTCTCACCGGGGAGCTGTTTTTT. The full variable domain, with the rest looked up from reference TRBV2 and TRBJ2-2, is EPEVTQTPSHQVTQMGQEVILRCVPISNHLYFYWYRQILGQKVEFLVSFYNNEISEKSEIFDDQFSVERPDGSNFTLKIRSTKLEDSAMYFCASRGSILTGELFFGEGSRLTVL.

The genes are TRBV5-8 and TRBJ2-3; 9 bases are shared with TRBD2. From germline, CDR1 is SGHTS and CDR2 YDEGEE. Trimming removed 0 bases from V and 6 bases from J; junction bases left unmatched: 11. The length of the CDR3 is 17 residues. The CDR3 here is CASSLEATSGPQDTQYF. CDR3 coding DNA: TGTGCCAGCAGCTTGGAAGCCACTAGCGGGCCGCAGGATACGCAGTATTTT.

This clonotype has ten or more counts. V is TRBV12-3 or TRBV12-4 and J is TRBJ2-3; 12 bases line up with TRBD2. This CDR3 comprises 17 residues. The ends lost 6 bases at V and 6 bases at J; junction bases unmatched: 13. The CDR3 nucleotides are TGTGCCAGCAGCCCGATGACTAGCGGGAGTAATACGGATACGCAGTATTTT. Translated, it gives CASSPMTSGSNTDTQYF.

This sequence joins TRBV7-9 and TRBJ2-7, with D possibly called TRBD1 or TRBD2 (6 bases each). In germline, CDR1 is SEHNR, CDR2 FQNEAQ (reference sequence). The CDR3 extends over 15 amino acids. The germline V and J ends were trimmed by 5 bases and 1 base, with 15 bases remaining between them. The CDR3 loop is CASSPQGTPSYEQYF. The CDR3 DNA is TGTGCCAGCAGCCCCCAGGGGACTCCATCCTACGAGCAGTACTTC.

The chain has TRBV10-3 and TRBJ1-4, with D hard to call. CDR1 ENHRY and CDR2 SYGVKD come from the germline V gene. This CDR3 is built from 14 residues. Trimming removed 2 bases at V and 4 bases at J, with 8 bases between. For the CDR3, the DNA is TGTGCCATCAGTGAGGGGCAGCTTAATGAAAAACTGTTTTTT. Its protein product is CAISEGQLNEKLFF.

The chain is built from TRBV6-5 and TRBJ1-1; the D is unclear. Trimming took 2 bases from V and 1 from J, leaving 8 bases between them. From germline, CDR1 is MNHEY and CDR2 SVGAGI. The CDR3 is 14 amino acids. CDR3 in amino acids: CASSYGSRNTEAFF. CDR3 coding DNA: TGTGCCAGCAGTTACGGGAGTCGGAACACTGAAGCTTTCTTT.

In the case of this clonotype: The CDR3 does not end in the conserved phenylalanine or tryptophan, so this is likely a read error. The chain links TRBV3-1 to TRBJ2-7; tentatively, D is TRBD1 or TRBD2 (5 bases each). Looked up from germline, CDR1 is LGHDT and CDR2 is YNNKEL (reference sequence). V gave up 7 bases and J gave up 5 bases, with 18 bases separating them. The CDR3 sequence is 14 residues long. Written as DNA, the CDR3 is TGTGCCAGCACGCCCTCGAGGGGTAGGGACGAGCAGTACCTC. Translation gives CASTPSRGRDEQYL.

A word on this clonotype: Just one base apart from a much larger clone, this may be a read error. The rearrangement uses TRBV27 and TRBJ2-7; 10 nucleotides line up with TRBD2. The ends lost 2 bases at V and 5 bases at J; junction bases unmatched: 9. From germline, CDR1 is MNHEY and CDR2 SMNVEV (reference sequence). The CDR3 covers 16 residues. This chain's CDR3 is CASSLSPASGSNEQYF. CDR3 in DNA: TGTGCCAGCAGTTTAAGCCCAGCTAGCGGGAGTAACGAGCAGTACTTC.

This clonotype was found many times. V usage is TRBV28 and J usage is TRBJ2-1; 9 nucleotides agree with TRBD1. Germline assignment: CDR1 MDHEN and CDR2 SYDVKM. The CDR3 is 16 amino acids. With 5 bases clipped from V and 5 bases from J, the junction kept 10 bases outside the gene matches. CDR3 amino acids: CASSRPTWTGDNEQFF. The CDR3 DNA follows: TGTGCCAGCAGTAGGCCCACTTGGACAGGGGACAATGAGCAGTTCTTC.

The chain carries TRBV4-1 and TRBJ2-2, with D perhaps TRBD2 (6 bases). This CDR3 region has 16 residues. Trimming cost V 3 bases and J 8 bases, with 19 bases left between them. From germline, CDR1 is MGHRA and CDR2 YSYEKL. CDR3 DNA: TGCGCCAGCAGCCAGGGGCCGGGACTCCGTTGGGGGGAGCTGTTTTTT. Residues: CASSQGPGLRWGELFF.